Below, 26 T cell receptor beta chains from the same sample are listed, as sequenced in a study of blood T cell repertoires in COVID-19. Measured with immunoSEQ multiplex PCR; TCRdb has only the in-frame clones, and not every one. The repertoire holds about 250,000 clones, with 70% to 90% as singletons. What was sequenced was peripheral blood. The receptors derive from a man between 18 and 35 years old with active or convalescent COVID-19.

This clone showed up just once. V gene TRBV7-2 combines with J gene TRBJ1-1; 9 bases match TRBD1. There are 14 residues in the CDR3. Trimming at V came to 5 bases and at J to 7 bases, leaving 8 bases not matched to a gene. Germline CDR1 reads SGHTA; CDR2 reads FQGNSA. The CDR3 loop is CASSHNRGRDEAFF. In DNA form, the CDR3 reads TGTGCCAGCAGCCATAACAGGGGGCGGGATGAAGCTTTCTTT.

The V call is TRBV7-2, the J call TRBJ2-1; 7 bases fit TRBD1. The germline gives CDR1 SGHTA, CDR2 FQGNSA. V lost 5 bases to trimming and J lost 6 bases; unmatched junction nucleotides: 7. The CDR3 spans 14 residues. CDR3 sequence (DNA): TGTGCCAGCAGCGTCGAGGGACAGATCAATGAGCAGTTCTTC. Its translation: CASSVEGQINEQFF.

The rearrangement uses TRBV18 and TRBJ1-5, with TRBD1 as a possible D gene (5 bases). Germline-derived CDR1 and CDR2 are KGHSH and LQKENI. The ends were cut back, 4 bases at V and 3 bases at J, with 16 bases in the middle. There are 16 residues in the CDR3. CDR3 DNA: TGTGCCAGCTCACAGGAGTCAGGGATGGACAATCAGCCCCAGCATTTT. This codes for CASSQESGMDNQPQHF.

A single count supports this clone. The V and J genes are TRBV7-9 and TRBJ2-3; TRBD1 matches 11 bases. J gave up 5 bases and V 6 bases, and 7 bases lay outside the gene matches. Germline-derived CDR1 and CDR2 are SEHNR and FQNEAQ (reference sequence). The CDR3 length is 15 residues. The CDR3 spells CASSFTGTGGDTQYF. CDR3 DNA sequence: TGTGCCAGCAGTTTTACCGGGACAGGGGGAGATACGCAGTATTTT.

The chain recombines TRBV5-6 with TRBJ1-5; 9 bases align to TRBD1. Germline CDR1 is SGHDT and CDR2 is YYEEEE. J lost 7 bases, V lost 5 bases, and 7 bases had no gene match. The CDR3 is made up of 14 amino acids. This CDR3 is CASSFWDREQPQHF. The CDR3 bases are TGTGCCAGCAGTTTTTGGGACAGGGAACAGCCCCAGCATTTT.

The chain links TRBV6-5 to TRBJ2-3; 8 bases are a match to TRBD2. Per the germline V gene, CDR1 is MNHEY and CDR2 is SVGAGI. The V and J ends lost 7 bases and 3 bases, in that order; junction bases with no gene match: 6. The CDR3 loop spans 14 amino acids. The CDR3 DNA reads TGTGCCAGCATCATAGGGACTAGGACAGATACGCAGTATTTT. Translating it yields CASIIGTRTDTQYF.

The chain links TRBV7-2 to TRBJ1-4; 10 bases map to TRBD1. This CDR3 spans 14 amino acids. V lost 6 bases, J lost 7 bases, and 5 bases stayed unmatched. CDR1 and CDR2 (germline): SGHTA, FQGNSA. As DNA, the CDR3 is TGTGCCAGCAGTCCGACAGGGGGCATTGAAAAACTGTTTTTT. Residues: CASSPTGGIEKLFF.

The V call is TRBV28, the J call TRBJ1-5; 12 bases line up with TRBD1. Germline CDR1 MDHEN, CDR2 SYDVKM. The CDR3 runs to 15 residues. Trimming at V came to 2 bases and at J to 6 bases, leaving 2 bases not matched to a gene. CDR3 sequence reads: CASSLGTGGGQPQHF. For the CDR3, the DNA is TGTGCCAGCAGTTTAGGGACAGGGGGCGGTCAGCCCCAGCATTTT.

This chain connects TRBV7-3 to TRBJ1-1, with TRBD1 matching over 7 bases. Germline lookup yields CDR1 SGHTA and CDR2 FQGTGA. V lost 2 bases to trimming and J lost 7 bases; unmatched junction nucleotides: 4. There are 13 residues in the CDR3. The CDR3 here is CASSLEGADEAFF. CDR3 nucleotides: TGTGCCAGCAGCTTAGAGGGGGCGGATGAAGCTTTCTTT.

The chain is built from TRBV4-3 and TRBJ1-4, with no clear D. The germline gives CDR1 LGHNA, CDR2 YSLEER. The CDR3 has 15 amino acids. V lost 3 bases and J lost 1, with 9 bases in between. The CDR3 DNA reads TGCGCCAGCAGCCAGGCGGAACTAACTAATGAAAAACTGTTTTTT. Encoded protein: CASSQAELTNEKLFF.

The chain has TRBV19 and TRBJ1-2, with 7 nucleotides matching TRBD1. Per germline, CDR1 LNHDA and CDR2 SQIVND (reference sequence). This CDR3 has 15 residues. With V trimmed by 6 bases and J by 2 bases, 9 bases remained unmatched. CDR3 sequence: CASSLEQGPNYGYTF. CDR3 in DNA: TGTGCCAGTAGCCTCGAACAGGGGCCCAACTATGGCTACACCTTC.

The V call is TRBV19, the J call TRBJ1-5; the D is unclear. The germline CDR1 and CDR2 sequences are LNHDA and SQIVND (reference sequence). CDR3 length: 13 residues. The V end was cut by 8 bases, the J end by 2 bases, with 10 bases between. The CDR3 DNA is TGTGCCAGTGGCCTCGCCCGCAATCAGCCCCAGCATTTT. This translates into CASGLARNQPQHF.

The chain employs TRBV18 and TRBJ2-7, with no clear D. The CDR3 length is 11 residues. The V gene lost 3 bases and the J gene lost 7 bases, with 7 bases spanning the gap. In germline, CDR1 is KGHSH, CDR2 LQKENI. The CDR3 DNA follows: TGTGCCAGCTCACCGAACGCGGAGCAGTACTTC. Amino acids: CASSPNAEQYF.

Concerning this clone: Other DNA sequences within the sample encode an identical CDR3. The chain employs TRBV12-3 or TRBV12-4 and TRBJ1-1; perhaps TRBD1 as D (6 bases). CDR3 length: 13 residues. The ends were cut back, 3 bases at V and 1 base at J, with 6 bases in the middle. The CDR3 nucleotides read TGTGCCAGCAGTTTGACAGGGAACACTGAAGCTTTCTTT. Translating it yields CASSLTGNTEAFF.

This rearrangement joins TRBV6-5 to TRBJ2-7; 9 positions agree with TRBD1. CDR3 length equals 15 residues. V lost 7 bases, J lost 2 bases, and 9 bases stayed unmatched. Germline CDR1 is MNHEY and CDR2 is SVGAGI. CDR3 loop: CASMPIGTGTYEQYF. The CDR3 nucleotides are TGTGCCAGCATGCCCATAGGGACAGGGACCTACGAGCAGTACTTC.

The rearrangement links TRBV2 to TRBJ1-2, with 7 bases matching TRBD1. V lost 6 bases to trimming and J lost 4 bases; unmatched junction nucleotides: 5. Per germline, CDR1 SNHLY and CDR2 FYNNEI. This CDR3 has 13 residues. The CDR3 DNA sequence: TGTGCCAGCAGACCCACAGGGGTCTATGGCTACACCTTC. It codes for CASRPTGVYGYTF.

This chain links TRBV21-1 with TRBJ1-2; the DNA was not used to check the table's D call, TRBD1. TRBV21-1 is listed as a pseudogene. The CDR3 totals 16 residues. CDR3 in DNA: TGTGCCAGCAGCAAAGGGCCAGGGCCCGAAAGCTATGGCTACACCTTC. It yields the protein CASSKGPGPESYGYTF.

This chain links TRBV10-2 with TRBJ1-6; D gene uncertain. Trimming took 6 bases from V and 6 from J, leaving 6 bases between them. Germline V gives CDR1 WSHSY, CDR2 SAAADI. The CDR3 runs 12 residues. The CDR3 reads CASSSLNSPLHF. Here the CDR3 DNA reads TGCGCCAGCAGCTCCCTTAATTCACCCCTCCACTTT.

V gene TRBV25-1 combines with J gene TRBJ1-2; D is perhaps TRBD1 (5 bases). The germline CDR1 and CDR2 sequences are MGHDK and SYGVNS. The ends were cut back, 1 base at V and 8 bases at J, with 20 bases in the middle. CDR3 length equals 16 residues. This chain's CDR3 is CASSEWGWRTIEGYTF. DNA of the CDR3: TGTGCCAGCAGTGAATGGGGATGGCGGACAATCGAAGGCTACACCTTC.

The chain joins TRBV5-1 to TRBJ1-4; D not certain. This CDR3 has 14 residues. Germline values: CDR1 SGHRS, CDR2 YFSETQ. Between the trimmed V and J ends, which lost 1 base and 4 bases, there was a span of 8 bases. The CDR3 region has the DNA TGCGCCAGCAGCTTGACAGCCGATAATGAAAAACTGTTTTTT. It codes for CASSLTADNEKLFF.

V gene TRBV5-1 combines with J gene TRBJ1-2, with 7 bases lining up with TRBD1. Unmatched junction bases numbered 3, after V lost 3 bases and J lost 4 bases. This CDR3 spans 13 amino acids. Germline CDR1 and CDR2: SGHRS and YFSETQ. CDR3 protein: CASSSRDSYGYTF. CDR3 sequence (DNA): TGCGCCAGCAGCTCCCGGGACAGCTATGGCTACACCTTC.

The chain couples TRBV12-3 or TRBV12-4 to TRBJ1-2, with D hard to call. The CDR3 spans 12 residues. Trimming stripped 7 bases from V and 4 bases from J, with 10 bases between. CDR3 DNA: TGTGCCAGCACTCTGTCTCGCTATGGCTACACCTTC. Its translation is CASTLSRYGYTF.

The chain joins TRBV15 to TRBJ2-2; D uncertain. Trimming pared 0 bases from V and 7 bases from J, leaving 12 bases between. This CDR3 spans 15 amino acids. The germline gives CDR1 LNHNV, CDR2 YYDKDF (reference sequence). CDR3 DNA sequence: TGTGCCACCAGCAGAGATCTTGTTGGAGACGGGGAGCTGTTTTTT. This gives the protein CATSRDLVGDGELFF.

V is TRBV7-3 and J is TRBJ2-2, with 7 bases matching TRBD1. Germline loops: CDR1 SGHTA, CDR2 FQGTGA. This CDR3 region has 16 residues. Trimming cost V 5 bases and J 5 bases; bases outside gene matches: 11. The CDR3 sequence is CASSLPRQGRTGELFF. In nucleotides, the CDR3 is TGTGCCAGCAGCCTCCCTCGACAGGGTAGGACCGGGGAGCTGTTTTTT.

CDR3 residues: CAWNGAQGFTEAFF. The CDR3 nucleotides are TGTGCCTGGAACGGCGCCCAGGGATTCACTGAAGCTTTCTTT. The chain joins TRBV30 to TRBJ1-1, with a tentative D call TRBD1 (5 bases). Germline V gives CDR1 GTSNPN, CDR2 SVGIG (reference sequence). Trimming left V 4 bases short and J 4 bases short, with 16 bases between. CDR3 size: 14 residues.

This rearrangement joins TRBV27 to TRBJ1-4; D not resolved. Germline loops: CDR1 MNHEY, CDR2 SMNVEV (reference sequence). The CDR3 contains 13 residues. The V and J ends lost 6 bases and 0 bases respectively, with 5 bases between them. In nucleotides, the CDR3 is TGTGCCAGCAGCCCCTCAACTAATGAAAAACTGTTTTTT. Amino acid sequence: CASSPSTNEKLFF.